A selection of T cell receptor beta chains follows, all from one sample in a study of T cells in Graves' hyperthyroidism and ophthalmopathy. MiXCR, applied by TCRdb to the multiplex PCR reads, yields one record per CDR3 protein. Of hundreds of thousands of distinct CDR3 sequences listed, around 15% are singletons. The specimen sequenced was blood. The receptors were sampled from a woman between 35 and 50 years old with Graves' ophthalmopathy. CDR3s include the opening cysteine and the closing phenylalanine or tryptophan. A D gene is named only where the DNA matches it firmly.

v_gene	j_gene	d_gene	CDR3aa
TRBV7-2	TRBJ2-3	NA	CASSSRSSSSTDTQYF
TRBV7-3	TRBJ2-2	NA	CASSQSRELVNTGELFF
TRBV20-1	TRBJ2-3	NA	CSARRGGGDDTQYF
TRBV5-1	TRBJ1-2	NA	CASSLGDRDESRSGYTF
TRBV5-1	TRBJ2-4	TRBD1	CASSSKGTAPRGFQYF
TRBV20-1	TRBJ2-1	TRBD2	CSAQTTTSGGAFLYNEQFF
TRBV2	TRBJ2-3	TRBD2	CASSGGTSGNTDTQYF
TRBV5-5	TRBJ2-6	TRBD1	CASSLAPTGGGGANVLTF
TRBV5-1	TRBJ1-4	TRBD1	CASSPRTGFEKLFF
TRBV7-3	TRBJ2-3	NA	CASSQAASTDTQYF
TRBV30	TRBJ2-2	TRBD2	CAWSDGSSGGQNTGELFF
TRBV30	TRBJ1-5	NA	CAWSGQSTSNQPQHF
TRBV19	TRBJ2-7	NA	CASSRTRWGSYEQYF
TRBV6-1	TRBJ2-1	NA	CAIRSGLPYNEQFF
TRBV6-2/TRBV6-3	TRBJ2-1	TRBD2	CASSYFRAASGHNEQFF
TRBV11-1	TRBJ2-1	NA	CASSYPLSGSGGTNEQFF
TRBV2	TRBJ1-5	TRBD1	CASSEAQGVGQPQHF
TRBV20-1	TRBJ2-3	TRBD2	CSGSAGVADTQYF
TRBV7-2	TRBJ2-7	NA	CASSFSSPGEQYF
TRBV7-9	TRBJ1-5	TRBD1	CASSSTAGGTEQPQHF
TRBV7-6	TRBJ2-5	NA	CASSQGTLQETQYF
TRBV27	TRBJ2-5	TRBD2	CASSIRGRGETQYF
TRBV20-1	TRBJ2-1	TRBD2	CSAKVLAGGYEQFF
TRBV5-5	TRBJ2-7	NA	CASSVGPAISSYEQYF
TRBV5-1	TRBJ1-6	NA	CASSLVTGPRDSPLHF
TRBV20-1	TRBJ2-7	NA	CSASRRGYLGQGMHEQYF
TRBV3-1	TRBJ1-5	NA	CASSQDGGRRPQHF
TRBV5-7	TRBJ2-7	NA	CASSLKVPPYEQYF
TRBV18	TRBJ2-5	TRBD2	CASSPPGLAGQETQYF
TRBV10-3	TRBJ2-3	TRBD1	CAISESRTGTTDTQYF
TRBV20-1	TRBJ2-3	NA	CSARLTGISTDTQYF
TRBV20-1	TRBJ2-4	TRBD1	CSALTGENIQYF
TRBV3-1	TRBJ1-2	NA	CASSQDESVDGGGYTF
TRBV2	TRBJ1-5	TRBD1	CASSGDRGSRDQPQHF
TRBV6-1	TRBJ2-6	NA	CASSDRTRANVLTF
TRBV28	TRBJ2-1	NA	CASMINGFSEQFF
TRBV12-3/TRBV12-4	TRBJ1-6	NA	CASTSRDGNSPLHF